The subject of this entry is one TCR beta chain. Germline V CDR1 and CDR2: LNHDA, SQIVND (reference sequence). The CDR3 is 15 amino acids. The V and J ends lost 5 bases and 6 bases respectively, with 17 bases between them. These data originate in a study of shared clonotypes between healthy human individuals. Profiled with immunoSEQ multiplex PCR; TCRdb holds only in-frame clones, not every one. The table records about half a million clones, about 72% of them present only once. The sample was PBMCs. The chain links TRBV19 to TRBJ1-5, with D maybe TRBD1 (6 bases). The origin of this receptor is a woman aged 40 to 50 in good health. Some clones in this sample may be carry-over from other donors' samples. This chain's CDR3 is CASSPQGRGSQPQHF. The CDR3 DNA sequence: TGTGCCAGTAGTCCACAGGGCCGGGGGAGTCAGCCCCAGCATTTT. The whole variable domain, remainder taken from reference TRBV19 and TRBJ1-5, is DGGITQSPKYLFRKEGQNVTLSCEQNLNHDAMYWYRQDPGQGLRLIYYSQIVNDFQKGDIAEGYSVSREKKESFPLTVTSAQKNPTAFYLCASSPQGRGSQPQHFGDGTRLSIL.